This T cell receptor (beta chain) was obtained from a study of cytomegalovirus exposure and HLA in healthy donors. Study-wide points: In a later analysis, specific HLA alleles were associated with 15,000 to 20,000 TCR beta sequences at a 0.05 false discovery rate. Investigators reported 150 to 200 TCR beta chains as tied to cytomegalovirus. Looking again later, the authors saw that most CMV-associated TCR beta chains seemed HLA-restricted.

About this clone: Antigen unknown.

Unrecorded immune exposures were likely, despite nominal health at sampling. This CDR3 contains 16 residues. The V gene end was trimmed by 0 bases and the J gene end by 8 bases; junction bases not matched to a gene: 7. Germline V gives CDR1 MNHEY, CDR2 SMNVEV (reference sequence). The primer mix had 60 Vbeta and 13 Jbeta primers. Sequencing used immunoSEQ multiplex PCR; TCRdb keeps in-frame clones, though not all of them. The sample includes approximately 240,000 clones, around 89% of them seen just once. This chain connects TRBV27 to TRBJ1-4; 9 nucleotides match TRBD1. The sample comprised PBMCs. The sequence was obtained from a woman aged 18-29 years in good health and CMV-seronegative. CDR3: CASSLSWDREGEKLFF. CDR3 bases: TGTGCCAGCAGTTTATCATGGGACAGGGAAGGGGAAAAACTGTTTTTT.